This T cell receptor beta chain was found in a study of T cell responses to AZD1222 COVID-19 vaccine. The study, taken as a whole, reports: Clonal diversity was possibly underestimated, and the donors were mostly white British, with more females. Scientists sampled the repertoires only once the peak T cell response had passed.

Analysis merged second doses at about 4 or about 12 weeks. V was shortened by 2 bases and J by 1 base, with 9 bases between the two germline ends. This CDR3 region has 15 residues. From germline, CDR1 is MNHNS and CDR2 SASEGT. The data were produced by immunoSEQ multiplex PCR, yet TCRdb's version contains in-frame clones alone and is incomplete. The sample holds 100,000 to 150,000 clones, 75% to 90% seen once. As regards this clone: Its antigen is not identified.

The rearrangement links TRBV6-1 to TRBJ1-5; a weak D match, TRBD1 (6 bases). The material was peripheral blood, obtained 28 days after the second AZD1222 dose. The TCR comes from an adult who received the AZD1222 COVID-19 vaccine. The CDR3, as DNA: TGTGCCAGCAGTGAAATGGGACAAAGCAATCAGCCCCAGCATTTT. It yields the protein CASSEMGQSNQPQHF.